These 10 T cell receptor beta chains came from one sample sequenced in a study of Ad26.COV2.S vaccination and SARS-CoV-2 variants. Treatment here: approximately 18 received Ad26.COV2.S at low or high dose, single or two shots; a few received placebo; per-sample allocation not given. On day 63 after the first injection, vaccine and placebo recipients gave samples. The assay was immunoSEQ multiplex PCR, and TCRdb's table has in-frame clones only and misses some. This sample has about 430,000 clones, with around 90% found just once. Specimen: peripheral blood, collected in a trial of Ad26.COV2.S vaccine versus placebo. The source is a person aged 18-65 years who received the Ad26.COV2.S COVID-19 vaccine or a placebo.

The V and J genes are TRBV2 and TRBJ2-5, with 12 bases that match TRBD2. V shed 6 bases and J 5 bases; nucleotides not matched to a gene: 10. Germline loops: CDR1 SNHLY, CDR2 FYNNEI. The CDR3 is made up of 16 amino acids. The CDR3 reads CASRELAGGPLETQYF. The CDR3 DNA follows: TGTGCCAGCAGGGAACTAGCGGGAGGTCCTTTGGAGACCCAGTACTTC.

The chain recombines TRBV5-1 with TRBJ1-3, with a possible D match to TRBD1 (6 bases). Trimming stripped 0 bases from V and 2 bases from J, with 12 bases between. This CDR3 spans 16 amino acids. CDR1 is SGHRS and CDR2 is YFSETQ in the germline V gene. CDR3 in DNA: TGCGCCAGCAGCTTGGTTTCGCGGGACACTGGAAACACCATATATTTT. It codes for CASSLVSRDTGNTIYF.

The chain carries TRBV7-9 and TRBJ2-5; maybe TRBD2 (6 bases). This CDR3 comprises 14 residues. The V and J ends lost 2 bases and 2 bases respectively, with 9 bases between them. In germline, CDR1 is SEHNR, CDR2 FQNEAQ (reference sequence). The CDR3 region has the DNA TGTGCCAGCAGCTTATGGGAGGAGCAAGAGACCCAGTACTTC. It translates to CASSLWEEQETQYF.

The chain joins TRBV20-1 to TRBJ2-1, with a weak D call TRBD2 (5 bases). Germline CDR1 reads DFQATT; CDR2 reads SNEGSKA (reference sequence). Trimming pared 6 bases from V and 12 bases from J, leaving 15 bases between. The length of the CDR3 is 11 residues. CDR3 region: CSAERETLQFF. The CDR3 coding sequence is TGCAGTGCCGAGAGGGAGACTTTGCAGTTCTTC.

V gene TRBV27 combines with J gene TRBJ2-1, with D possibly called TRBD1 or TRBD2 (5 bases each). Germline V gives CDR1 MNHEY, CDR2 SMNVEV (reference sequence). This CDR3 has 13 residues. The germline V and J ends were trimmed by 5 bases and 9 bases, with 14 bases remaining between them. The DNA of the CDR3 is TGTGCCAGCAGTGTGGGTAAGGGGAGTGAGCAGTTCTTC. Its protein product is CASSVGKGSEQFF.

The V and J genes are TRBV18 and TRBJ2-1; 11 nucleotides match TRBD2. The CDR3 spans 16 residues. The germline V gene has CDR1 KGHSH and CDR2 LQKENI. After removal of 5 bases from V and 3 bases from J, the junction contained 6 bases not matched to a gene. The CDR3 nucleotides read TGTGCCAGCTCATCTTTAGCGGGAGGGAGCTACAATGAGCAGTTCTTC. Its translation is CASSSLAGGSYNEQFF.

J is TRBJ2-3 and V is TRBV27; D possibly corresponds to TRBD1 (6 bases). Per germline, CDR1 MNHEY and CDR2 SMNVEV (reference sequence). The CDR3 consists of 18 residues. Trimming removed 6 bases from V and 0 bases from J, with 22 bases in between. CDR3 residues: CASRLTRVPGQSTDTQYF. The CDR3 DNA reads TGTGCCAGCAGACTAACAAGAGTTCCGGGACAAAGCACAGATACGCAGTATTTT.

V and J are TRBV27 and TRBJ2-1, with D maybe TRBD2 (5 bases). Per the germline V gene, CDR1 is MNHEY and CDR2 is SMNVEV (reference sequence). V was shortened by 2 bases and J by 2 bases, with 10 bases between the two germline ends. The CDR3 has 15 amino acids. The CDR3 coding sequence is TGTGCCAGCAGTTTACTCCCGGGAACCTACAATGAGCAGTTCTTC. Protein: CASSLLPGTYNEQFF.

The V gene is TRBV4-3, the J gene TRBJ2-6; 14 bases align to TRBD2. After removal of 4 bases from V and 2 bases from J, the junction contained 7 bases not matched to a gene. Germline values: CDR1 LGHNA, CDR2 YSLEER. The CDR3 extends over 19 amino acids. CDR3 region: CASSRETSGGVTGANVLTF. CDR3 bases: TGCGCCAGCAGCCGAGAGACTAGCGGGGGGGTGACTGGGGCCAACGTCCTGACTTTC.

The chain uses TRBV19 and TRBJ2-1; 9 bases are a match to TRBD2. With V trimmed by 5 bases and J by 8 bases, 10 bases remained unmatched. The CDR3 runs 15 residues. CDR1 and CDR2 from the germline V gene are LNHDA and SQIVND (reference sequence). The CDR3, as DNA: TGTGCCAGTAGTGCTAGCGGGACCCCTCTAGATGAGCAGTTCTTC. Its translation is CASSASGTPLDEQFF.